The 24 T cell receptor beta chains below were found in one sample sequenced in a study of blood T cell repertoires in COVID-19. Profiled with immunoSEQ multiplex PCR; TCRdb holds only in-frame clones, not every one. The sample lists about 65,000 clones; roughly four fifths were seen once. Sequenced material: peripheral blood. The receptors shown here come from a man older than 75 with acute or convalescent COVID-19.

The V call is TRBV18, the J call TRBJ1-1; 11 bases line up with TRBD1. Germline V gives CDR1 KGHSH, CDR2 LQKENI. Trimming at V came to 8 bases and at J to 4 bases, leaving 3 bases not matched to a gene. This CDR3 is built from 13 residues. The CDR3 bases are TGTGCCAGCACCGGGACAGGGGGCACTGAAGCTTTCTTT. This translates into CASTGTGGTEAFF.

The CDR3 nucleotides are TGTGCTAGTGGTTTCGACAGGGGAGGGGGGGAGACCCAGTACTTC. It specifies CASGFDRGGGETQYF. The rearrangement links TRBV12-5 to TRBJ2-5; possibly TRBD1 for D (8 bases). This CDR3 has 15 amino acids. V was cut by 3 bases and J by 5 bases, with 16 bases left in between. Germline V gene sequence: CDR1 LGHNT, CDR2 FRNRAP.

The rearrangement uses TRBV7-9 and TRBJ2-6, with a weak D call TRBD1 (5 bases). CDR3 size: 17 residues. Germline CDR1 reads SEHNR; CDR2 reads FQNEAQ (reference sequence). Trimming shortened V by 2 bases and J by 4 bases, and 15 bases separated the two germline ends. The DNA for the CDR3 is TGTGCCAGCAGCTTAACAGGCCCTGCCAAAGGGGCCAACGTCCTGACTTTC. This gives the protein CASSLTGPAKGANVLTF.

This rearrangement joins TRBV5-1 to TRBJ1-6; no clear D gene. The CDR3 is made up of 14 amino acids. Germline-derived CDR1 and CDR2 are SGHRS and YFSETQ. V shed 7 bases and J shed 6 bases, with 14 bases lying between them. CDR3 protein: CASHPGNLNSPLHF. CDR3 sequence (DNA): TGCGCCAGCCACCCCGGGAATCTTAATTCACCCCTCCACTTT.

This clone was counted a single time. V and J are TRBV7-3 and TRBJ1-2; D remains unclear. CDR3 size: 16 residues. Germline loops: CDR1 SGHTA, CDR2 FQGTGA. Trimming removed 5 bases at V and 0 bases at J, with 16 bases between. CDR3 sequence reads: CASSPTPGETNYGYTF. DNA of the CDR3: TGTGCCAGCAGCCCCACCCCAGGCGAGACTAACTATGGCTACACCTTC.

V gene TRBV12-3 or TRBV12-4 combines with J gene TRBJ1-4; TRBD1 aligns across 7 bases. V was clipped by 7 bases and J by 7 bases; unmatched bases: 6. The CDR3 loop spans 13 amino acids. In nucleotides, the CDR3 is TGTGCCAGCAACAGGGGATCGGGTGAAAAACTGTTTTTT. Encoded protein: CASNRGSGEKLFF.

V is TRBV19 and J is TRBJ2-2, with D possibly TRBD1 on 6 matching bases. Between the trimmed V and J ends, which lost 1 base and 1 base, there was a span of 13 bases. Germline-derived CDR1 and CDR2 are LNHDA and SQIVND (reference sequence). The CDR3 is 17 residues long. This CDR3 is CASSIGGQSGNTGELFF. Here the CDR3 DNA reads TGTGCCAGTAGTATAGGAGGACAGAGTGGGAACACCGGGGAGCTGTTTTTT.

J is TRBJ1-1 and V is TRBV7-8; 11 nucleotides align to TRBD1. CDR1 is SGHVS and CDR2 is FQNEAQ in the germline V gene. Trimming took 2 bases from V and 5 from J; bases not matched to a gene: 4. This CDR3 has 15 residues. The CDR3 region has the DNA TGTGCCAGCAGCTTAAGGACAGGGGGCTTAACTGAAGCTTTCTTT. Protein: CASSLRTGGLTEAFF.

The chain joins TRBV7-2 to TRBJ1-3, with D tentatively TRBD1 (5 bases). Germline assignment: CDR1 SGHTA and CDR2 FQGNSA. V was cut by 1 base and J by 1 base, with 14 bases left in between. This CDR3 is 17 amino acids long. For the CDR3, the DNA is TGTGCCAGCAGCTTAGTATCTCAGGGTCCGTCTGGAAACACCATATATTTT. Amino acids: CASSLVSQGPSGNTIYF.

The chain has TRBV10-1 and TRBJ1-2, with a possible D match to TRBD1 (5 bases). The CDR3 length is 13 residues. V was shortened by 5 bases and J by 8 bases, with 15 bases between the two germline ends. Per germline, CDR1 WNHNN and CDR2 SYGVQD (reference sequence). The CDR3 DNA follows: TGCGCCAGCAGTCCGGTGCCAGGGTGGGGCTACACCTTC. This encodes CASSPVPGWGYTF.

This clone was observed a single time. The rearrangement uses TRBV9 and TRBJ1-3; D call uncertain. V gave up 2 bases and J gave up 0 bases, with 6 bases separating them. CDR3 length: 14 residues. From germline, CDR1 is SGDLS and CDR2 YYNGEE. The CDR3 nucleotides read TGTGCCAGCAGCGTTCAGAACTCTGGAAACACCATATATTTT. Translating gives CASSVQNSGNTIYF.

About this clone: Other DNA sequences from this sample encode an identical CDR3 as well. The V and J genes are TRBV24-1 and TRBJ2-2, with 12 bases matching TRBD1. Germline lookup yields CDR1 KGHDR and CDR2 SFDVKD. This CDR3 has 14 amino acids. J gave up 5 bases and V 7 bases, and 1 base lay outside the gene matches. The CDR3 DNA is TGTGCCACCAGGGGACAGGGGGCAACCGGGGAGCTGTTTTTT. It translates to CATRGQGATGELFF.

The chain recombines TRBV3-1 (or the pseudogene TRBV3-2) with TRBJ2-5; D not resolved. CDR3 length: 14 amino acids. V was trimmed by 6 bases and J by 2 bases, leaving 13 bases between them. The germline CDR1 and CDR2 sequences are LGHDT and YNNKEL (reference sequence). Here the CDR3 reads CASRTLGIQETQYF. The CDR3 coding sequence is TGTGCCAGCAGAACCCTAGGTATTCAAGAGACCCAGTACTTC.

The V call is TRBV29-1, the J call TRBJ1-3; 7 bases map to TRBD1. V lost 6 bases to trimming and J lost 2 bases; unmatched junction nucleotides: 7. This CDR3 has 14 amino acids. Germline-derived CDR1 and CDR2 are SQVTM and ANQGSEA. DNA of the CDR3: TGCAGCGTCTTAAAGACAGGGCCTGGAAACACCATATATTTT. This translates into CSVLKTGPGNTIYF.

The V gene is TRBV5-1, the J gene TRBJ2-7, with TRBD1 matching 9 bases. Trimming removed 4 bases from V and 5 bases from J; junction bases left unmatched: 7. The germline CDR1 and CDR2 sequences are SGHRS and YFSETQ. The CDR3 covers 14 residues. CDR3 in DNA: TGCGCCAGCAGCCTACAGGGGGCGAGCGACGAGCAGTACTTC. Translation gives CASSLQGASDEQYF.

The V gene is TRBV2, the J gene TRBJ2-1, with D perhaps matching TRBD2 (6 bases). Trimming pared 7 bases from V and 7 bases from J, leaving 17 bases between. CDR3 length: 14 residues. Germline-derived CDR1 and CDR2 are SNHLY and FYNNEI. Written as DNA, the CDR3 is TGTGCCAGCACCGGAGGGGAATCCAGGAATGAGCAGTTCTTC. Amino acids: CASTGGESRNEQFF.

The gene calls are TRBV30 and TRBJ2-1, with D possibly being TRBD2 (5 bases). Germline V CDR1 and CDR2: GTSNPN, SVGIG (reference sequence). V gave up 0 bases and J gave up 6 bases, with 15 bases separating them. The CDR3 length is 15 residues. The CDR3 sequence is CAWSVLDYQPNEQFF. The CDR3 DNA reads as TGTGCCTGGAGTGTACTCGACTACCAACCCAATGAGCAGTTCTTC.

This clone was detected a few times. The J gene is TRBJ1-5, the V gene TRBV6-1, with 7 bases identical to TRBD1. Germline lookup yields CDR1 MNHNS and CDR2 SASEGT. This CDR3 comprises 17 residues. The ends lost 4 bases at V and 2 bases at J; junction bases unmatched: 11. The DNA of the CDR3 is TGTGCCAGCAGTGCTCAGGGGGGAGGCTTTGGCAATCAGCCCCAGCATTTT. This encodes CASSAQGGGFGNQPQHF.

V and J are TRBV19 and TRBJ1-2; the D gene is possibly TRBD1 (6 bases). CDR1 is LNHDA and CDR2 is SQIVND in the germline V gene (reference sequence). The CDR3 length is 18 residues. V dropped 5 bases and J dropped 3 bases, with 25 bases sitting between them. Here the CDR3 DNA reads TGTGCCAGTAGTGCGTATCACAGGGTTTCTCCAAAGGACTATGGCTACACCTTC. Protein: CASSAYHRVSPKDYGYTF.

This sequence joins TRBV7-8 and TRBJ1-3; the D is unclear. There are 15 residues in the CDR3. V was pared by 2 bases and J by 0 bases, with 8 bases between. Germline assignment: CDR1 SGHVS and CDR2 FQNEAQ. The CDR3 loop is CASSLSPVSGNTIYF. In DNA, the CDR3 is TGTGCCAGCAGCTTAAGTCCAGTCTCTGGAAACACCATATATTTT. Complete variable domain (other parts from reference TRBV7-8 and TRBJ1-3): GAGVSQSPRYKVAKRGQDVALRCDPISGHVSLFWYQQALGQGPEFLTYFQNEAQLDKSGLPSDRFFAERPEGSVSTLKIQRTQQEDSAVYLCASSLSPVSGNTIYFGEGSWLTVV.

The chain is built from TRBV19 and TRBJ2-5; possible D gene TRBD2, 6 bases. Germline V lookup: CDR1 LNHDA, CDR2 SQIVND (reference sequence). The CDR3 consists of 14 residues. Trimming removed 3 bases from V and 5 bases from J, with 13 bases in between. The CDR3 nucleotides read TGTGCCAGTAGTATTGGTCCAGGGAGGGAGACCCAGTACTTC. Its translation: CASSIGPGRETQYF.

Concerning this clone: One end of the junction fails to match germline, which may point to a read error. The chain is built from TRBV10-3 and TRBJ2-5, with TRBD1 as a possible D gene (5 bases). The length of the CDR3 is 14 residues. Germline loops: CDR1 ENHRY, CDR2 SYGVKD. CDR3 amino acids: CVISELGLGAAQYF. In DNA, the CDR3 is TGTGTCATCAGTGAGCTGGGGCTAGGGGCGGCCCAGTACTTC.

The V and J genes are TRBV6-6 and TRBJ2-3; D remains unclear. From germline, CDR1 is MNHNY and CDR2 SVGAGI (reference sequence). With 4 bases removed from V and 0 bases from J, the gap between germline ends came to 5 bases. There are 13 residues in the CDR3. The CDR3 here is CASSLTSTDTQYF. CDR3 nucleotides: TGTGCCAGCAGTTTAACTAGCACAGATACGCAGTATTTT.

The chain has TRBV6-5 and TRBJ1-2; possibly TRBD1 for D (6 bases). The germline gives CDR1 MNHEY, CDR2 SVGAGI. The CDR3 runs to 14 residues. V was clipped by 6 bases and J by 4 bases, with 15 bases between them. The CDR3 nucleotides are TGTGCCAGCAGGGACAACAGGGAAACCTATGGCTACACCTTC. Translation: CASRDNRETYGYTF.